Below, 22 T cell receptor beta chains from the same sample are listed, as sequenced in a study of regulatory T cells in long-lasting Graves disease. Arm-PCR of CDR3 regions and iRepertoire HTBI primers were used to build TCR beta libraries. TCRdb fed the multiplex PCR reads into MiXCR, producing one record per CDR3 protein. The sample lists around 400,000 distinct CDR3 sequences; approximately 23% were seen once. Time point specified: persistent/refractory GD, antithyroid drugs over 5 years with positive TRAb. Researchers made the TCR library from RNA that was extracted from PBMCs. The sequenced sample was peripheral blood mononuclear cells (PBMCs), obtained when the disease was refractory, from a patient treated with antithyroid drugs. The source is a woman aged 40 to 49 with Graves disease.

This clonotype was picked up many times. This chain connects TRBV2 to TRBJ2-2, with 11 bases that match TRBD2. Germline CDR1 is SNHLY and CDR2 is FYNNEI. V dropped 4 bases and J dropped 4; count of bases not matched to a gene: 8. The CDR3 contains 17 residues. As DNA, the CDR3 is TGTGCCAGCAGTGGGCTGACTAGCGGGGAAACCACCGGGGAGCTGTTTTTT. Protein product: CASSGLTSGETTGELFF.

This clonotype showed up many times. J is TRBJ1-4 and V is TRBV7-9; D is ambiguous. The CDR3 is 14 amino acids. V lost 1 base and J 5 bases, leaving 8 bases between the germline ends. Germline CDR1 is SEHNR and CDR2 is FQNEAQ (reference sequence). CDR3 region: CASSLVGENEKLFF. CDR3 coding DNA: TGTGCCAGCAGCTTAGTTGGAGAGAATGAAAAACTGTTTTTT.

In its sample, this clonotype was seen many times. The CDR3 loop reads CASSPAGTGAIEQYF. CDR3 DNA: TGTGCCAGCAGCCCGGCCGGGACAGGGGCCATCGAGCAGTACTTC. The V and J genes are TRBV28 and TRBJ2-7, with TRBD1 matching over 10 bases. Germline trimming cut 6 bases from V and 6 bases from J; bases unmatched to any gene: 11. The CDR3 is made up of 15 amino acids. Germline V gene sequence: CDR1 MDHEN, CDR2 SYDVKM.

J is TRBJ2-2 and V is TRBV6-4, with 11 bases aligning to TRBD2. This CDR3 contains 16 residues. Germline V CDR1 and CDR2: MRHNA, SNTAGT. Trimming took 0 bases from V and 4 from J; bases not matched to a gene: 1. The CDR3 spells CASSDSGTSGTGELFF. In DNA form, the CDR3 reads TGTGCCAGCAGTGACTCCGGGACTAGCGGCACCGGGGAGCTGTTTTTT.

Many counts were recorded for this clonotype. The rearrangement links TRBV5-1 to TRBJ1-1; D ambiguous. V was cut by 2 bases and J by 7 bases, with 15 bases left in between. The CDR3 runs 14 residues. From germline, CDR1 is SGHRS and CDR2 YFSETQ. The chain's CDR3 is CASSFPSPNGEAFF. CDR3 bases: TGCGCCAGCAGCTTCCCTTCCCCGAACGGTGAAGCTTTCTTT.

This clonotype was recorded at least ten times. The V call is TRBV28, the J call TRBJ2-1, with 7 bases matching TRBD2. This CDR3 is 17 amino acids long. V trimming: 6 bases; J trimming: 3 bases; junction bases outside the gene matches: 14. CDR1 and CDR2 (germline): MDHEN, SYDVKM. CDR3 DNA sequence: TGTGCCAGCAGCCCCCGCGGTCTAGCGGCTGGCTACAATGAGCAGTTCTTC. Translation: CASSPRGLAAGYNEQFF.

The CDR3 spells CASEGQLSGNTIYF. DNA for the CDR3: TGTGCCAGCGAGGGACAGCTCTCTGGAAACACCATATATTTT. The chain couples TRBV2 to TRBJ1-3; 7 nucleotides agree with TRBD1. The germline V gene encodes CDR1 SNHLY and CDR2 FYNNEI. The CDR3 has 14 residues. J gave up 0 bases and V 8 bases, and 4 bases lay outside the gene matches.

In DNA, the CDR3 is TGTGCCACCCGAGGACAGATAGGCAACGAGCAGTACTTC. This gives the protein CATRGQIGNEQYF. This rearrangement joins TRBV19 to TRBJ2-7; a weak D match, TRBD1 (6 bases). The germline CDR1 and CDR2 sequences are LNHDA and SQIVND (reference sequence). Trimming took 10 bases from V and 5 from J, leaving 18 bases between them. The CDR3 covers 13 residues.

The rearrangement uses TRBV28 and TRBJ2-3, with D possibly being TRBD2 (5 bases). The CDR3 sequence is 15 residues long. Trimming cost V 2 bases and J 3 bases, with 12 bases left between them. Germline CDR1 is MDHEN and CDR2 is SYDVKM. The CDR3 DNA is TGTGCCAGCAGTTTAGAGGGATTGGGAACAGATACGCAGTATTTT. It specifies CASSLEGLGTDTQYF. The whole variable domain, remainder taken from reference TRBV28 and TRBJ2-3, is DVKVTQSSRYLVKRTGEKVFLECVQDMDHENMFWYRQDPGLGLRLIYFSYDVKMKEKGDIPEGYSVSREKKERFSLILESASTNQTSMYLCASSLEGLGTDTQYFGPGTRLTVL.

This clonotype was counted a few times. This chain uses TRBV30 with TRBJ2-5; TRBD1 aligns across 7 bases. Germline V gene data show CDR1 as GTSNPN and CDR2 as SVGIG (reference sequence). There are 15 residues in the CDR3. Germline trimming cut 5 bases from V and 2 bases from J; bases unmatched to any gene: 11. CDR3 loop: CAWDPGTALQETQYF. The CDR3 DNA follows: TGTGCCTGGGACCCCGGGACAGCGCTACAAGAGACCCAGTACTTC.

The CDR3 coding sequence is TGCAGTGCTAGAGATTCTGGCAGAAAAGCTTTCTTT. This gives the protein CSARDSGRKAFF. The chain has TRBV20-1 and TRBJ1-1; no reliable D call. The CDR3 sequence is 12 residues long. Trimming pared 0 bases from V and 9 bases from J, leaving 11 bases between. Germline values: CDR1 DFQATT, CDR2 SNEGSKA (reference sequence).

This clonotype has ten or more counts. The CDR3: CASSRQASNQPQHF. The CDR3 coding sequence is TGTGCCAGCAGCCGACAGGCTAGCAATCAGCCCCAGCATTTT. This chain connects TRBV3-1 to TRBJ1-5; D is perhaps TRBD1 (6 bases). The CDR3 consists of 14 residues. From germline, CDR1 is LGHDT and CDR2 YNNKEL (reference sequence). V was cut by 4 bases and J by 0 bases, with 7 bases left in between.

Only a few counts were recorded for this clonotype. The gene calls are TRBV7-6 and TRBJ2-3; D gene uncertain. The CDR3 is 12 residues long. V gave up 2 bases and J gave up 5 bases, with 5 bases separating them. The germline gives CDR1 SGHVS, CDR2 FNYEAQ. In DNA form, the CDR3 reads TGTGCCAGCAGCTTAAACCTAGATACGCAGTATTTT. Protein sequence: CASSLNLDTQYF. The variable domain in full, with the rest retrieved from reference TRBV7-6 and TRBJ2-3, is GAGVSQSPRYKVTKRGQDVALRCDPISGHVSLYWYRQALGQGPEFLTYFNYEAQQDKSGLPNDRFSAERPEGSISTLTIQRTEQRDSAMYRCASSLNLDTQYFGPGTRLTVL.

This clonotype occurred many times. The CDR3 bases are TGTGCCACCAGCAGAGGAGGAGGGGTTAGGGACTACTTTTACGGGGAGCTGTTTTTT. Translated, it gives CATSRGGGVRDYFYGELFF. The rearrangement uses TRBV15 and TRBJ2-2, with 7 bases matching TRBD2. The germline gives CDR1 LNHNV, CDR2 YYDKDF (reference sequence). The CDR3 contains 19 residues. V lost 1 base to trimming and J lost 7 bases; unmatched junction nucleotides: 18.

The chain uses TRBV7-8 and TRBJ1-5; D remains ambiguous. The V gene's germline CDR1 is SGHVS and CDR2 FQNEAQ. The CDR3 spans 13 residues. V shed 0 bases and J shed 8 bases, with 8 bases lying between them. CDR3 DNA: TGTGCCAGCAGCTTAGCGGATGTTGAGCCCCAGCATTTT. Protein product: CASSLADVEPQHF. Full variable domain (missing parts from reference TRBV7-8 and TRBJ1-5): GAGVSQSPRYKVAKRGQDVALRCDPISGHVSLFWYQQALGQGPEFLTYFQNEAQLDKSGLPSDRFFAERPEGSVSTLKIQRTQQEDSAVYLCASSLADVEPQHFGDGTRLSIL.

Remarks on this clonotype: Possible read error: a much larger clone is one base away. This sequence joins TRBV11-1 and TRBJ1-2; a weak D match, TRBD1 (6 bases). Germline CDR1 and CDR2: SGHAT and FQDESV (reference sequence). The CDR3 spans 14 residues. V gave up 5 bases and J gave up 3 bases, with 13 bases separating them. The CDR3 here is CASSRQVGDYGYTF. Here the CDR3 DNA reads TGTGCCAGCAGCCGACAGGTAGGTGACTATGGCTACACCTTC.

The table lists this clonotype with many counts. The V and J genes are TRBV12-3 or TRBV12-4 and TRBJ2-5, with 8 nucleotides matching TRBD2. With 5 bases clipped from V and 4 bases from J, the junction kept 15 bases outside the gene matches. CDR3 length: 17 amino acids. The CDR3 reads CASSGGERESRGETQYF. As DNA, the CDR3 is TGTGCCAGCAGTGGGGGAGAGCGGGAGTCGAGGGGAGAGACCCAGTACTTC.

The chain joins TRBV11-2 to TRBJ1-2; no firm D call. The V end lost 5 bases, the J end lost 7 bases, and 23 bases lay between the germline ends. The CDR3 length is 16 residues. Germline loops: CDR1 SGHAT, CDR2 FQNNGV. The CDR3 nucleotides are TGTGCCAGCAGCCTCCACTCTGGCAACAGTTTGTTTGGCTACACCTTC. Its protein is CASSLHSGNSLFGYTF.

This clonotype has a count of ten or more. CDR3 loop: CASRVLAGNTGELFF. CDR3 sequence (DNA): TGTGCCAGCCGTGTACTAGCGGGTAACACCGGGGAGCTGTTTTTT. The chain combines TRBV2 with TRBJ2-2, with 9 bases that match TRBD2. The CDR3 loop spans 15 amino acids. Per the germline V gene, CDR1 is SNHLY and CDR2 is FYNNEI. The V gene end was trimmed by 8 bases and the J gene end by 2 bases; junction bases not matched to a gene: 6.

The CDR3 nucleotides are TGTGCCAGCAGTTACACAGGATCAATGGATACGCAGTATTTT. Its protein is CASSYTGSMDTQYF. The rearrangement joins TRBV6-5 to TRBJ2-3, with D possibly being TRBD1 (5 bases). The CDR3 has 14 amino acids. The V end lost 2 bases, the J end lost 6 bases, and 12 bases lay between the germline ends. CDR1 and CDR2 (germline): MNHEY, SVGAGI.

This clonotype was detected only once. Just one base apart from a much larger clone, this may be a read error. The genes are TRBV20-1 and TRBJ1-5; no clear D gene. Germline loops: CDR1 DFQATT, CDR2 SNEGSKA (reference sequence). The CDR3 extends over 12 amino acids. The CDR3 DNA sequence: TGCAGTGCTAGAGATCTTCGTCAGTCCCAGCATTTT. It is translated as CSARDLRQSQHF.

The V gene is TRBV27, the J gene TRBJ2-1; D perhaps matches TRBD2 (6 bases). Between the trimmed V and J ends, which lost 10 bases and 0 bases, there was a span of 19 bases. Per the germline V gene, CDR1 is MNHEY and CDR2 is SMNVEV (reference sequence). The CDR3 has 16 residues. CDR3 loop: CATSFKAGFSYNEQFF. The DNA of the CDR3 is TGTGCCACCTCGTTCAAGGCGGGGTTCTCCTACAATGAGCAGTTCTTC.